The clone carrying this T cell receptor beta chain was picked up many times. Its specificity is not known. This entry belongs to a study of early T cells in non-severe SARS-CoV-2 infection. Study-level information: With bulk RNA from unsorted whole blood as input, sequencing yielded unpaired chains.

The length of the CDR3 is 12 residues. Germline V gives CDR1 SQVTM, CDR2 ANQGSEA. V shed 0 bases and J shed 7 bases, with 7 bases lying between them. Findings and limits, study-wide: Matching results from VDJdb favored anti-spike CD8 responses, leaving private and CD4 specificities undetected.

Individual cDNA molecules were tagged with unique molecular identifiers. A single record per CDR3 protein comes from TCRdb applying MiXCR to the 5' RACE reads. The data contain about 39,000 distinct CDR3 sequences, roughly 5% of them singletons. This chain connects TRBV29-1 to TRBJ1-5, with D tentatively TRBD1 (5 bases). The source is an adult who was a healthcare worker with PCR-confirmed SARS-CoV-2 infection or an uninfected control (not recorded which). The sequenced sample was whole blood. CDR3 coding DNA: TGCAGCGTTGAAGACGGGGGGCAGCCCCAGCATTTT. It translates to CSVEDGGQPQHF.